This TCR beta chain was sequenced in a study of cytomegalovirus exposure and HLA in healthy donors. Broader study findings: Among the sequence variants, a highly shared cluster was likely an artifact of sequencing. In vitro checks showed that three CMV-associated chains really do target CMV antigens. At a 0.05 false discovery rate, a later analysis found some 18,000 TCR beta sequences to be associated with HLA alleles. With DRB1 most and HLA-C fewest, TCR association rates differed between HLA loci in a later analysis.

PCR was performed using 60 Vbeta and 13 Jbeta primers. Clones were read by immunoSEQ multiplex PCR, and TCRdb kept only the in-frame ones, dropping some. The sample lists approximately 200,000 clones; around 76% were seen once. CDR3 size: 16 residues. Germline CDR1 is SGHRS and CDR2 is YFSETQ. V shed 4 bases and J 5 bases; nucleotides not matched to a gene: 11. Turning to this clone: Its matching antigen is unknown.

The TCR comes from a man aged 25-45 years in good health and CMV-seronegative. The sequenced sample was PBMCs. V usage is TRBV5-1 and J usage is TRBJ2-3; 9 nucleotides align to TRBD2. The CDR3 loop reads CASSDPSGMVVDTQYF. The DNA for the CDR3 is TGCGCCAGCAGCGACCCTAGCGGGATGGTAGTAGATACGCAGTATTTT.